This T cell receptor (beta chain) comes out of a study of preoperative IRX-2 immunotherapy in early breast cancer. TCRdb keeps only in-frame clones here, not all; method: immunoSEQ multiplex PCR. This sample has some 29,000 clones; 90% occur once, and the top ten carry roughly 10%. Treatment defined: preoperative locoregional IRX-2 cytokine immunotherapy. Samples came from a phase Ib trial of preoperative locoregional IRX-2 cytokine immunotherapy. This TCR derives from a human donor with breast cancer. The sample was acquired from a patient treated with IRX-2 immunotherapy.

In DNA, the CDR3 is TGTGCTAGTGGTTTAGGACCCGGGGAGCTGTTTTTT. Translated: CASGLGPGELFF. This chain connects TRBV12-5 to TRBJ2-2, with D uncertain. The CDR3 covers 12 residues. Germline-derived CDR1 and CDR2 are LGHNT and FRNRAP. V was cut by 3 bases and J by 6 bases, with 5 bases left in between.